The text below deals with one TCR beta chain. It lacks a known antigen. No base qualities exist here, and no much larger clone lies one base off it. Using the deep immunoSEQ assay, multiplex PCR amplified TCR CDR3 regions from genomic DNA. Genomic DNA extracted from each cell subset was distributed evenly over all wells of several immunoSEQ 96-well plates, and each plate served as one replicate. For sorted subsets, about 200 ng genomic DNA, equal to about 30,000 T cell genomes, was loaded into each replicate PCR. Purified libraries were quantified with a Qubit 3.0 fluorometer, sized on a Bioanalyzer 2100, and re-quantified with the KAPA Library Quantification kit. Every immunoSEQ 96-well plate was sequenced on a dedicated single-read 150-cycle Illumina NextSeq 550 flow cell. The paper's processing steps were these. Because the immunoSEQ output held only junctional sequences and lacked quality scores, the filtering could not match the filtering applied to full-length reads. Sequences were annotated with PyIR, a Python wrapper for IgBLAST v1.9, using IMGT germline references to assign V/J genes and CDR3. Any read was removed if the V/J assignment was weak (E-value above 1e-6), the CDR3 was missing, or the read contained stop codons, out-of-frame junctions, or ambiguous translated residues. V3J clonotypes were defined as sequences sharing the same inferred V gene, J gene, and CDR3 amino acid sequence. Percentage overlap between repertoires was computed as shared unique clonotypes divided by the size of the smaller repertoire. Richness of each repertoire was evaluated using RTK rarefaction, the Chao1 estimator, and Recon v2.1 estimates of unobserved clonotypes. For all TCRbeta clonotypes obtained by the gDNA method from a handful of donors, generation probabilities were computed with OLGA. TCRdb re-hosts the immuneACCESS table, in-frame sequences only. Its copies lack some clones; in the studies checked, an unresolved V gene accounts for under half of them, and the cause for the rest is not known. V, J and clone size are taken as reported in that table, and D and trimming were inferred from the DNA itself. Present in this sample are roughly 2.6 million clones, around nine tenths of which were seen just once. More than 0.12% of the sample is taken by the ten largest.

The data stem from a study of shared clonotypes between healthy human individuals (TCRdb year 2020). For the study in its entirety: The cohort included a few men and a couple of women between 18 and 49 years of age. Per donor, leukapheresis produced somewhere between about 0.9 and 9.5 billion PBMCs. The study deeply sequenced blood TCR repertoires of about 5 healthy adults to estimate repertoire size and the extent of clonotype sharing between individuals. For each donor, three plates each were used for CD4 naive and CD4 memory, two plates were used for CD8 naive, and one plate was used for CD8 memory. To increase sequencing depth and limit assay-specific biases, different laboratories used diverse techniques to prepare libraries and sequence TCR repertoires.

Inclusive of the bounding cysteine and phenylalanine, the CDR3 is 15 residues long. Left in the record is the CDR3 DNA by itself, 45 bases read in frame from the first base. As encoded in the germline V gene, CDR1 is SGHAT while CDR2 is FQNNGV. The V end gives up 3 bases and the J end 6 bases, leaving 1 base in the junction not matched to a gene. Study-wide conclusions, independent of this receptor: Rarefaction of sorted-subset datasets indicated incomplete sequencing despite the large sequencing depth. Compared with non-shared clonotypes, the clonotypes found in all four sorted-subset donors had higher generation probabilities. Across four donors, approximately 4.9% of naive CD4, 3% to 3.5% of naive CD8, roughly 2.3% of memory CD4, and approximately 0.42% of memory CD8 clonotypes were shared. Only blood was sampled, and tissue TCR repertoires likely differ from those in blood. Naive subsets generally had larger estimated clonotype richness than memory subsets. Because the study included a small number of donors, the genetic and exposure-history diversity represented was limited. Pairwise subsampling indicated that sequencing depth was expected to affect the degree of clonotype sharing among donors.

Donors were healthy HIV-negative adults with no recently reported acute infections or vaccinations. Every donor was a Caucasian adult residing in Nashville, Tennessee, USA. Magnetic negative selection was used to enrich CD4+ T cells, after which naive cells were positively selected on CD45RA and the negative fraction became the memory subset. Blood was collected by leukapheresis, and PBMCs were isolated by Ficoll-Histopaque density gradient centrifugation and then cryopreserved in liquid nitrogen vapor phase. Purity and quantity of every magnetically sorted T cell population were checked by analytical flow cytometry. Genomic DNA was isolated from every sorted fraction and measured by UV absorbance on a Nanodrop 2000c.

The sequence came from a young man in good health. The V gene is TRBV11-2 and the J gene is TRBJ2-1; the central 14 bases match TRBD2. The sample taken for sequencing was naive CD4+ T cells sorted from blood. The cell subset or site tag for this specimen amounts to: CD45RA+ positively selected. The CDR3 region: CASSLGTSGSNEQFF. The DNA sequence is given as TGTGCCAGCAGCTTGGGGACTAGCGGGAGCAATGAGCAGTTCTTC.